This TCR beta chain was identified in a study of cytomegalovirus exposure and HLA in healthy donors. The PCR contained 60 Vbeta and 13 Jbeta primers. Sequencing used immunoSEQ multiplex PCR; TCRdb keeps in-frame clones, though not all of them. The repertoire consists of 150,000 to 200,000 clones, with nearly 80% occurring once and the leading ten covering around 15%. J lost 1 base, V lost 10 bases, and 7 bases had no gene match. The CDR3 loop spans 14 amino acids. Germline CDR1 is SNHLY and CDR2 is FYNNEI. The sample taken for sequencing was PBMCs. The receptor was derived from a man between 45 and 60 years old in good health and CMV-seropositive. The chain links TRBV2 to TRBJ1-1, with 9 positions matching TRBD1. The CDR3 sequence is CATLGQGWNTEAFF. CDR3 nucleotides: TGTGCCACCCTCGGACAGGGGTGGAACACTGAAGCTTTCTTT.